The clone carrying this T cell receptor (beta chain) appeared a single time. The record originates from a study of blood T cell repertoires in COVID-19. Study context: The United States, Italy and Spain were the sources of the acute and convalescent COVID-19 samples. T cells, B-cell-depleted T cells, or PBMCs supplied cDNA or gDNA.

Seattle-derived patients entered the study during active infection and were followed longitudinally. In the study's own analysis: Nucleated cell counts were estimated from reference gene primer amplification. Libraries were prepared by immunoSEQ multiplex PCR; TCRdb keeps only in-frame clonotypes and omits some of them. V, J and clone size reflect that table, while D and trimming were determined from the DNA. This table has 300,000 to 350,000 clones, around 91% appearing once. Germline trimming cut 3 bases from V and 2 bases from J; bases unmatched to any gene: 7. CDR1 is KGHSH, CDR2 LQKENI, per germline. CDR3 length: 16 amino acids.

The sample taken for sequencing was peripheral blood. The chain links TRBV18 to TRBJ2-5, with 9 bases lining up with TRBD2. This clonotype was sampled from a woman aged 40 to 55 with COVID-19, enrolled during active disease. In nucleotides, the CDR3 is TGTGCCAGCTCACCGGGACGACTAGCGGCGCAAGAGACCCAGTACTTC. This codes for CASSPGRLAAQETQYF.